This T cell receptor beta chain was sequenced during a study of response to subunit inactivated influenza vaccine. The CDR3 covers 14 residues. V lost 3 bases to trimming and J lost 5 bases, with 10 bases between them. Germline V CDR1 and CDR2: MDHEN, SYDVKM. TCRdb passed the RT-PCR reads through MiXCR, listing each CDR3 protein once. The sample contains 400,000 to 650,000 distinct CDR3 sequences, approximately 7.8% of which appear only once. This specimen was PBMCs from blood, taken around 25 months after vaccination. The sequence was collected from a man between 45 and 75 years old who received an inactivated influenza vaccine. V gene TRBV28 combines with J gene TRBJ2-2; unclear D gene. The CDR3 sequence: CASSFSDGTGELFF. Written as DNA, the CDR3 is TGTGCCAGCAGTTTTAGTGATGGGACCGGGGAGCTGTTTTTT.